The clone carrying this T cell receptor (beta chain) was observed a handful of times. The antigen is not known. These data belong to a study of T cells in Graves' hyperthyroidism and ophthalmopathy. Study observations and caveats: A model using 13 V-J features told ophthalmopathy apart from stable hyperthyroidism. Before onset, by a median of around 6.4 months, the model predicted ophthalmopathy.

Per germline, CDR1 SGHDT and CDR2 YYEEEE. Trimming left V 5 bases short and J 0 bases short, with 20 bases between. The CDR3 sequence is 17 residues long. Regions amplified from RNA transcripts were the TCR beta CDR3 regions. First-round RT-PCR of the TCR CDR3 relied on the HTBI primer set. A single record per CDR3 protein comes from TCRdb applying MiXCR to the multiplex PCR reads. This sample yields around 690,000 distinct CDR3 sequences, of which around 16% are seen a single time; 15% belongs to the top ten. Graves' hyperthyroidism qualified as stable when ophthalmopathy did not progress within 18 months.

Sequencing was carried out using blood. The chain recombines TRBV5-6 with TRBJ1-2; no clear D. The receptor's source is a man aged 45 to 65 with Graves' hyperthyroidism. CDR3 amino acids: CASSPPHAVESNYGYTF. In DNA form, the CDR3 reads TGTGCCAGCAGTCCCCCCCACGCAGTGGAGTCTAACTATGGCTACACCTTC.